These 2 T cell receptor beta chains were sequenced from one sample in a study of blood T cell repertoires in COVID-19. Profiled with immunoSEQ multiplex PCR; TCRdb holds only in-frame clones, not every one. The table records about 430,000 clones, roughly 90% of them present only once. Sequenced sample: PBMCs or T cells enriched from blood (not recorded which). Source of these receptors: a woman younger than 35 who had been exposed to COVID-19.

The CDR3 DNA follows: TGTGCCAGCAGTTATAGACAGGGACTGAACACTGAAGCTTTCTTT. Its translation: CASSYRQGLNTEAFF. The chain has TRBV28 and TRBJ1-1; TRBD1 matches at 7 bases. There are 15 residues in the CDR3. Unmatched junction bases numbered 5, after V lost 4 bases and J lost 0 bases. Germline-derived CDR1 and CDR2 are MDHEN and SYDVKM.

This chain uses TRBV27 with TRBJ1-2, with D tentatively TRBD1 (5 bases). The CDR3 is made up of 14 amino acids. The germline V gene encodes CDR1 MNHEY and CDR2 SMNVEV (reference sequence). Trimming took 3 bases from V and 7 from J, leaving 15 bases between them. CDR3: CASSFLGIGVGYTF. The CDR3 nucleotides read TGTGCCAGCAGTTTCCTGGGAATAGGGGTTGGCTACACCTTC.